This T cell receptor beta chain was found in a study of PD-1 blockade in classical Hodgkin lymphoma. Overall study results and limits: Significantly greater TCR diversity emerged by C4D1 in CD4+ cells but not CD8+ cells.

The CDR3 is made up of 15 amino acids. Germline CDR1 SEHNR, CDR2 FQNEAQ (reference sequence). V dropped 3 bases and J dropped 2; count of bases not matched to a gene: 4. As to time point: cycle 4 day 1 (C4D1), after more than five weeks of nivolumab. Relapses following autologous stem cell transplantation were seen in all patients, with brentuximab vedotin exposure varying. The CD8+ T cells came from thawed PBMCs through magnetic negative selection. This clone appeared once. The target antigen is unknown. Produced via immunoSEQ multiplex PCR; TCRdb's table is partial and in-frame only. The table records several thousand clones, about three quarters of them present only once.

The source material was CD8+ T cells from blood, sampled before the fourth cycle of nivolumab. This TCR was sampled from a human donor with classical Hodgkin lymphoma. The chain employs TRBV7-9 and TRBJ2-3; 8 bases map to TRBD2. CDR3 protein: CASSLAGRVTDTQYF. For the CDR3, the DNA is TGTGCCAGCAGCTTGGCCGGGAGGGTCACAGATACGCAGTATTTT.